The rows below give T cell receptor beta chains drawn from one sample of a study of Ad26.COV2.S vaccination and SARS-CoV-2 variants. Clones were sequenced by immunoSEQ multiplex PCR, and TCRdb holds only the in-frame ones, with some missing. This table has some 350,000 clones, roughly 84% appearing once. Sequences were derived from peripheral blood, sampled in a trial of Ad26.COV2.S vaccine versus placebo. The receptors here all came from a person aged 18 to 59 who received the Ad26.COV2.S COVID-19 vaccine or a placebo. Both conserved end residues are part of each CDR3. The order of the fields is D gene, V gene, J gene, CDR3 protein. A D gene is named only where the DNA matches it firmly.

d_gene: .; v_gene: TRBV10-3; j_gene: TRBJ2-2; CDR3aa: CAISESTSGTGELFF
d_gene: TRBD1; v_gene: TRBV15; j_gene: TRBJ2-3; CDR3aa: CATSREGTGGAGTDTQYF
d_gene: TRBD2; v_gene: TRBV7-6; j_gene: TRBJ2-3; CDR3aa: CASSHSLASSTDTQYF
d_gene: .; v_gene: TRBV3-1/TRBV3-2; j_gene: TRBJ1-5; CDR3aa: CASSQGGSQPQHF
d_gene: .; v_gene: TRBV6-6; j_gene: TRBJ1-2; CDR3aa: CASSYAGDYGYTF
d_gene: .; v_gene: TRBV21-1; j_gene: TRBJ2-1; CDR3aa: CASSKGGANTSSYNEQFF
d_gene: .; v_gene: TRBV14; j_gene: TRBJ1-1; CDR3aa: CASSQNRERGFF
d_gene: TRBD2; v_gene: TRBV5-4; j_gene: TRBJ2-3; CDR3aa: CASSTRTSGSDTQYF
d_gene: .; v_gene: TRBV3-1/TRBV3-2; j_gene: TRBJ2-2; CDR3aa: CASSQNPGHLTGELFF
d_gene: .; v_gene: TRBV11-2; j_gene: TRBJ2-5; CDR3aa: CASSLAQTEETQYF
d_gene: TRBD1; v_gene: TRBV6-5; j_gene: TRBJ2-7; CDR3aa: CASSHPGQGIHEQYF
d_gene: .; v_gene: TRBV3-1/TRBV3-2; j_gene: TRBJ1-3; CDR3aa: CASSPRQLRGSGNTIYF
d_gene: TRBD1; v_gene: TRBV5-1; j_gene: TRBJ2-3; CDR3aa: CASSNWTGPTDTQYF
d_gene: TRBD1; v_gene: TRBV4-1; j_gene: TRBJ1-5; CDR3aa: CASDSGQPNQPQHF
d_gene: .; v_gene: TRBV14; j_gene: TRBJ2-2; CDR3aa: CASSQFSAQTNTGELFF
d_gene: .; v_gene: TRBV6-2/TRBV6-3; j_gene: TRBJ1-2; CDR3aa: CASSLYPGRGGGYTF
d_gene: .; v_gene: TRBV2; j_gene: TRBJ1-1; CDR3aa: CASRTSVGAFF
d_gene: .; v_gene: TRBV19; j_gene: TRBJ2-2; CDR3aa: CASPNQNTGELFF
d_gene: .; v_gene: TRBV4-1; j_gene: TRBJ2-3; CDR3aa: CASSQERSGHATQYF
d_gene: TRBD1; v_gene: TRBV19; j_gene: TRBJ1-1; CDR3aa: CASRTPEGAAFF
d_gene: TRBD2; v_gene: TRBV11-3; j_gene: TRBJ2-1; CDR3aa: CASSQRSGRAEREQFF
d_gene: TRBD2; v_gene: TRBV6-5; j_gene: TRBJ2-7; CDR3aa: CASSSTGLAGEQYF
d_gene: TRBD1; v_gene: TRBV27; j_gene: TRBJ2-1; CDR3aa: CASRPGQGNNEQFF
d_gene: TRBD1; v_gene: TRBV5-1; j_gene: TRBJ2-7; CDR3aa: CASSLAGTGGFYEQYF
d_gene: .; v_gene: TRBV4-3; j_gene: TRBJ2-2; CDR3aa: CASSQLFNTGELFF
d_gene: .; v_gene: TRBV18; j_gene: TRBJ2-1; CDR3aa: CASSDASGHNEQFF
d_gene: .; v_gene: TRBV2; j_gene: TRBJ2-1; CDR3aa: CASSERAAGKNEQFF
d_gene: TRBD1; v_gene: TRBV13; j_gene: TRBJ1-4; CDR3aa: CASSLIRDREKLFF
d_gene: .; v_gene: TRBV29-1; j_gene: TRBJ2-1; CDR3aa: CSVATGGTEWFF
d_gene: TRBD1; v_gene: TRBV5-1; j_gene: TRBJ1-6; CDR3aa: CASSSGTVSSPLHF
d_gene: .; v_gene: TRBV27; j_gene: TRBJ1-1; CDR3aa: CASSLLVSDTEAFF
d_gene: TRBD1; v_gene: TRBV7-9; j_gene: TRBJ2-1; CDR3aa: CASSAKDRGRPEQFF
d_gene: .; v_gene: TRBV28; j_gene: TRBJ1-3; CDR3aa: CASSSQGLGAAGNTIYF
d_gene: .; v_gene: TRBV4-3; j_gene: TRBJ1-4; CDR3aa: CASSQYMTGGTVGEKLFF
d_gene: .; v_gene: TRBV5-6; j_gene: TRBJ2-1; CDR3aa: CASSLVTNYNEQFF
d_gene: .; v_gene: TRBV12-3/TRBV12-4; j_gene: TRBJ2-1; CDR3aa: CASSTRDYNEQFF
d_gene: TRBD1; v_gene: TRBV2; j_gene: TRBJ2-1; CDR3aa: CASSLDRGLHNEQFF
d_gene: .; v_gene: TRBV5-1; j_gene: TRBJ1-1; CDR3aa: CASSPEGGQGAFF
d_gene: .; v_gene: TRBV2; j_gene: TRBJ1-1; CDR3aa: CASSEVRKNTEAFF
d_gene: .; v_gene: TRBV10-3; j_gene: TRBJ2-7; CDR3aa: CATAAVLSSYEQYF
d_gene: TRBD1; v_gene: TRBV10-3; j_gene: TRBJ1-6; CDR3aa: CAISESGGQASSYNSPLHF
d_gene: .; v_gene: TRBV19; j_gene: TRBJ2-1; CDR3aa: CASSIYSEQFF
d_gene: .; v_gene: TRBV7-2; j_gene: TRBJ2-5; CDR3aa: CASSILLETQYF
d_gene: TRBD1; v_gene: TRBV29-1; j_gene: TRBJ1-1; CDR3aa: CSVLTGDTEAFF